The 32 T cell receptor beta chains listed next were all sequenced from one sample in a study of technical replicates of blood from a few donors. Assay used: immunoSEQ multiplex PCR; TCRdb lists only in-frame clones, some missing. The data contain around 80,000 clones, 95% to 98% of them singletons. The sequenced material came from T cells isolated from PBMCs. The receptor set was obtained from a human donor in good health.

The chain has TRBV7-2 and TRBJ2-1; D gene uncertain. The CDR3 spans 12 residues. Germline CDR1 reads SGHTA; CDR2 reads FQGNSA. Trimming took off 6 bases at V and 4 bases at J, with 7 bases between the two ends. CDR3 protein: CASRPRYNEQFF. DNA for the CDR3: TGTGCCAGCAGGCCTCGGTACAATGAGCAGTTCTTC.

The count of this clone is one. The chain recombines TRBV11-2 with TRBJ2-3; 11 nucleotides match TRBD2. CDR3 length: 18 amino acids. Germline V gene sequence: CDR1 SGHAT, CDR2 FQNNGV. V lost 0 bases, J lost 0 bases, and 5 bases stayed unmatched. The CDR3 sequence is CASSLDLAGGFSTDTQYF. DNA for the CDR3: TGTGCCAGCAGCTTAGATCTAGCGGGGGGATTTAGCACAGATACGCAGTATTTT.

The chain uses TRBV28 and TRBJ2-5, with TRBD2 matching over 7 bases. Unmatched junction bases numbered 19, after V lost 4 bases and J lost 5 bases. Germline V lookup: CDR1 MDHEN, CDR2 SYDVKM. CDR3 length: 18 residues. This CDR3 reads CASSYPPIREGLQETQYF. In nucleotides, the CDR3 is TGTGCCAGCAGTTACCCCCCGATCAGGGAGGGCCTCCAGGAGACCCAGTACTTC.

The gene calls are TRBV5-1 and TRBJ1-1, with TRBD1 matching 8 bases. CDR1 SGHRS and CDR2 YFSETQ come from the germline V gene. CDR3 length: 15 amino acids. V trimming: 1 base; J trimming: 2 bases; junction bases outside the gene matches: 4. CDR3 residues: CASSLSSGGNTEAFF. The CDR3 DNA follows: TGCGCCAGCAGCTTGAGTTCAGGGGGCAACACTGAAGCTTTCTTT.

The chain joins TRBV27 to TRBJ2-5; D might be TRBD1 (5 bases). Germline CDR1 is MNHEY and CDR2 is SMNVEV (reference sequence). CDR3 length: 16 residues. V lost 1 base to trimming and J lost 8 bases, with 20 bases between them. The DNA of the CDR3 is TGTGCCAGCAGTTTATTTAAAGGGGCCAGGATAGTTACCCAGTACTTC. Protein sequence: CASSLFKGARIVTQYF.

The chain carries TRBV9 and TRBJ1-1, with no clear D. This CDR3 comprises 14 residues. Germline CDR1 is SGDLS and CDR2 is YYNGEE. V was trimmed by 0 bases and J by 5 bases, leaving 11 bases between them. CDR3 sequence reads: CASSVGTGNTEAFF. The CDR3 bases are TGTGCCAGCAGCGTAGGGACGGGGAATACTGAAGCTTTCTTT.

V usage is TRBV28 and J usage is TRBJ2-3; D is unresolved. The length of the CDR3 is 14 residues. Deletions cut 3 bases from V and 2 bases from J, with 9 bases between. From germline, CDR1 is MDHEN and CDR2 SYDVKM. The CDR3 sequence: CASSFYSLTDTQYF. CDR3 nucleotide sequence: TGTGCCAGCAGTTTTTACAGTCTCACAGATACGCAGTATTTT.

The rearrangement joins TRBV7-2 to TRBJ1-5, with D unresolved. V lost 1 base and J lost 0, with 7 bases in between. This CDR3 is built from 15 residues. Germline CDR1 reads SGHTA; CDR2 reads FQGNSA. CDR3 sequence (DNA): TGTGCCAGCAGCTTAGGCGCCTATAGCAATCAGCCCCAGCATTTT. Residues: CASSLGAYSNQPQHF.

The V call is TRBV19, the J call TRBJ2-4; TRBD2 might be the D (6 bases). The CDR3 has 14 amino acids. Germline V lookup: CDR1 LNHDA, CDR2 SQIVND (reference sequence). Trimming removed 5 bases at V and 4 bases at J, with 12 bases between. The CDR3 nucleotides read TGTGCCAGTAGTTTGGAGGGGCCAAAAAACATTCAGTACTTC. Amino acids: CASSLEGPKNIQYF.

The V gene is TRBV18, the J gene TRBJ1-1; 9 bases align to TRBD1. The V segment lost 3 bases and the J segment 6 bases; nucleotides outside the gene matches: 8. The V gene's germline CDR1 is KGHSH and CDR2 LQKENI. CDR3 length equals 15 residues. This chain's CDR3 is CASSPGDRVFAEAFF. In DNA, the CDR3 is TGTGCCAGCTCACCCGGGGACAGGGTGTTCGCTGAAGCTTTCTTT.

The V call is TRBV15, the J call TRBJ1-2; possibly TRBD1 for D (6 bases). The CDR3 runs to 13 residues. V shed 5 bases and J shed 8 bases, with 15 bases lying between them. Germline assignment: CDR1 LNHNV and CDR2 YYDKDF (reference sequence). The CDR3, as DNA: TGTGCCACCAGCTTAAACAGGGATAGAGGCTACACCTTC. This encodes CATSLNRDRGYTF.

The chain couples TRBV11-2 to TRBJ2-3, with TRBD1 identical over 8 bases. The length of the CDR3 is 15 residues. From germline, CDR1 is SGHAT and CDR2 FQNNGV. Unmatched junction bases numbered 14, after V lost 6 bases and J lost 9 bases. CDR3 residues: CASRLPGTGRVTQYF. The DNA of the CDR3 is TGTGCCAGCAGGCTCCCCGGGACAGGCAGGGTGACGCAGTATTTT.

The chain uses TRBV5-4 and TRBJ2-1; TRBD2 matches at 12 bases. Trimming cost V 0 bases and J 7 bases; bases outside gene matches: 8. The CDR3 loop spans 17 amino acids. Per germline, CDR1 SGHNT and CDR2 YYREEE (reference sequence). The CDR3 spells CASSLGSSGGAVNEQFF. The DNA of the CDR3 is TGTGCCAGCAGCTTGGGGTCTAGCGGGGGGGCTGTGAATGAGCAGTTCTTC.

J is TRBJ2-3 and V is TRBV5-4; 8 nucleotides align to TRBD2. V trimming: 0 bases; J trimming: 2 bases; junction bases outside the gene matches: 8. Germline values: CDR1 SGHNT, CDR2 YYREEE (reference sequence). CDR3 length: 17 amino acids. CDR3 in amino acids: CASSLVGRGALTDTQYF. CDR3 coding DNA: TGTGCCAGCAGCTTGGTAGGGCGGGGGGCCCTCACAGATACGCAGTATTTT.

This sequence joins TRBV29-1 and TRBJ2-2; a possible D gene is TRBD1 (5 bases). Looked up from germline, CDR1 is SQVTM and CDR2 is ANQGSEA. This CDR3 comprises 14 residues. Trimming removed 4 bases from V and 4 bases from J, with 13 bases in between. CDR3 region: CSVAAGSTTGELFF. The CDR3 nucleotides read TGCAGCGTTGCGGCAGGGTCGACCACCGGGGAGCTGTTTTTT.

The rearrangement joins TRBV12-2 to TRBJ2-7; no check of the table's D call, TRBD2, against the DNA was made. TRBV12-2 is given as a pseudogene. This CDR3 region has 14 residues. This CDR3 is CASRLVSWPGGQYF. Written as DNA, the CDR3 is TGTGCAAGTCGCTTAGTGTCGTGGCCAGGAGGGCAGTACTTC.

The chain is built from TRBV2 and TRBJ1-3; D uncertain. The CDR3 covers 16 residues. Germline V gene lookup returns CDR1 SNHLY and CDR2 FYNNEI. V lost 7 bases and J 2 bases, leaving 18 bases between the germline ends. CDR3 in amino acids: CASMNSAVPPGNTIYF. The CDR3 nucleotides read TGTGCCAGCATGAACTCGGCGGTCCCTCCTGGAAACACCATATATTTT.

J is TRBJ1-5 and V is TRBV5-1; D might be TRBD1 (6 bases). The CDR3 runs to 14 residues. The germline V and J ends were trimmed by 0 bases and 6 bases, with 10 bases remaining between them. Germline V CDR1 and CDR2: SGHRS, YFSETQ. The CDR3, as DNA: TGCGCCAGCAGCTTGGTGGGAGGGGGTCAGCCCCAGCATTTT. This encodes CASSLVGGGQPQHF.

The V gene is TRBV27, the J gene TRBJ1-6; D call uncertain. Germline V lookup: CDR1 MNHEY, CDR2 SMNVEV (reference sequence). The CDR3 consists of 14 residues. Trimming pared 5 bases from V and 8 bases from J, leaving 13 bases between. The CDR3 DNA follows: TGTGCCAGCAGTGGGAGCAGCTTCCATTCACCCCTCCACTTT. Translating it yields CASSGSSFHSPLHF.

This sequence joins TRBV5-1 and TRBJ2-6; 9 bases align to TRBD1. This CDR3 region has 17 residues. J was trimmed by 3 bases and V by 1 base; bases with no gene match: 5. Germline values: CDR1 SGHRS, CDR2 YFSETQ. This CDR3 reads CASSLTGGSYGANVLTF. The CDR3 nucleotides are TGCGCCAGCAGCTTGACAGGGGGCTCGTATGGGGCCAACGTCCTGACTTTC.

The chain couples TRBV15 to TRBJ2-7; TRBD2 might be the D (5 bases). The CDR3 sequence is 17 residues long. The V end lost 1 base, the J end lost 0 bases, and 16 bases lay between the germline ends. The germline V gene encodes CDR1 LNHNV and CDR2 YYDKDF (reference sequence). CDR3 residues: CATSRVSGGRSSYEQYF. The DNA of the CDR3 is TGTGCCACCAGCAGAGTAAGTGGCGGGCGGTCCTCCTACGAGCAGTACTTC.

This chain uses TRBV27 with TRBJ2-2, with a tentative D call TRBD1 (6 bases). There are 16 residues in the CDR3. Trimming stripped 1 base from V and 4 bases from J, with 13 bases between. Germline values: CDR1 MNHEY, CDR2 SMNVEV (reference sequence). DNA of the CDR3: TGTGCCAGCAGTTTATTGGGGGCGCAGGGCACCGGGGAGCTGTTTTTT. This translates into CASSLLGAQGTGELFF.

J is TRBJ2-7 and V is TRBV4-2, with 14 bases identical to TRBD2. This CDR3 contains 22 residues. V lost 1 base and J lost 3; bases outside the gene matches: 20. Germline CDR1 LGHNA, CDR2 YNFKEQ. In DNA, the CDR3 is TGTGCCAGCAGCCAAGGAGGCACCGGGACTAGCGGGAGACAACGACTTAGCTACGAGCAGTACTTC. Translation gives CASSQGGTGTSGRQRLSYEQYF.

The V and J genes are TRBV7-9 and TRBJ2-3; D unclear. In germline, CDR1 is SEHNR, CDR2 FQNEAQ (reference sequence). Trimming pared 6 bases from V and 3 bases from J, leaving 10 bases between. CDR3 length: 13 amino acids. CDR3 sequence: CASSHDWTDTQYF. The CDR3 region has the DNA TGTGCCAGCAGTCACGACTGGACAGATACGCAGTATTTT.

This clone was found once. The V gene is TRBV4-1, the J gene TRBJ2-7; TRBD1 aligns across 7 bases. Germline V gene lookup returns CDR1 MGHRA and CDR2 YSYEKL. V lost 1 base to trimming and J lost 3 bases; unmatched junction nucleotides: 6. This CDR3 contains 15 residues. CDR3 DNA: TGCGCCAGCAGCCAAGGGGGACAGCCATACTACGAGCAGTACTTC. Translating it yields CASSQGGQPYYEQYF.

The CDR3 bases are TGTGCCAGCGGTCTCGAGACGACTTACGAGCAGTACTTC. Translated: CASGLETTYEQYF. This chain links TRBV5-4 with TRBJ2-7; D call uncertain. V was trimmed by 7 bases and J by 4 bases, leaving 15 bases between them. The germline gives CDR1 SGHNT, CDR2 YYREEE (reference sequence). CDR3 length equals 13 residues. Full variable domain (outside the CDR3, taken from reference TRBV5-4 and TRBJ2-7): ETGVTQSPTHLIKTRGQQVTLRCSSQSGHNTVSWYQQALGQGPQFIFQYYREEENGRGNFPPRFSGLQFPNYSSELNVNALELDDSALYLCASGLETTYEQYFGPGTRLTVT.

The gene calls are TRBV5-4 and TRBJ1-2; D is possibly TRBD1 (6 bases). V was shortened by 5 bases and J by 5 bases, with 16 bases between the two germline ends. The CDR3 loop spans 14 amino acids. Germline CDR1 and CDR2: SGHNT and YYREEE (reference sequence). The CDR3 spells CASSSPSRGYGYTF. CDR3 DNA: TGTGCCAGCAGTTCCCCTTCGAGGGGGTATGGCTACACCTTC.

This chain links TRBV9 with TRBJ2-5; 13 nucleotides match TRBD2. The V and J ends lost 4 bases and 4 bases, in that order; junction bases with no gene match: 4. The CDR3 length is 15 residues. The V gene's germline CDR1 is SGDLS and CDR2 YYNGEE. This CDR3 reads CASSPLAGGGETQYF. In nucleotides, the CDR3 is TGTGCCAGCAGCCCACTAGCGGGGGGGGGAGAGACCCAGTACTTC.

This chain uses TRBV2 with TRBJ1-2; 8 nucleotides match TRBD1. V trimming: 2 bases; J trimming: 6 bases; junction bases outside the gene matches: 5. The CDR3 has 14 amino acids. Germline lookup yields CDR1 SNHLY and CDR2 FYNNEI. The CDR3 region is CASSETGGADGYTF. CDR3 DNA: TGTGCCAGCAGTGAAACAGGGGGAGCGGATGGCTACACCTTC.

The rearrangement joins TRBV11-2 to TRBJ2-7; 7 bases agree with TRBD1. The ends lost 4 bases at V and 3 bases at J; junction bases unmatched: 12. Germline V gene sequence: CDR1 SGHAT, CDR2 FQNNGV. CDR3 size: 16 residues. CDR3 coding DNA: TGTGCCAGCAGCTCATCTTCCGGGACAGAGCTCTACGAGCAGTACTTC. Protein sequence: CASSSSSGTELYEQYF.

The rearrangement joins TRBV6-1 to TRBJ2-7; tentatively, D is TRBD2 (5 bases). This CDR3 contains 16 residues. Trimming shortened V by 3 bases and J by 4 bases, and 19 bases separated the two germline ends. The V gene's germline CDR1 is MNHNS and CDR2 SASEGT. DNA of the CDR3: TGTGCCAGCAGTGAGTTGCCAGCCCCTGGAGGTTACGAGCAGTACTTC. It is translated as CASSELPAPGGYEQYF.

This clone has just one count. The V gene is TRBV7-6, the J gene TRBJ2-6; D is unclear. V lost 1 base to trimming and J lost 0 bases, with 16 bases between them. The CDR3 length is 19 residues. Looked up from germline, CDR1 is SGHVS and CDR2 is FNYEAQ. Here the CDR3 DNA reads TGTGCCAGCAGCTTAGTTGATGGAGTACCGAACTCTGGGGCCAACGTCCTGACTTTC. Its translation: CASSLVDGVPNSGANVLTF.